These 30 T cell receptor beta chains share one sample of origin, sequenced in a study of T cell repertoires in cytomegalovirus infection. TCRdb processed the reads anew with MiXCR; each CDR3 protein has one entry. The data hold hundreds of thousands of distinct CDR3 sequences, with 15% to 20% observed a single time. The source material was PBMCs. The receptor set was obtained from a human donor in good health (CMV status not recorded). Some clones in this sample may be carry-over from other donors' samples.

This clonotype showed up just a few times. This may be a read error: a much more frequent sequence differs by one nucleotide. The rearrangement uses TRBV10-3 and TRBJ2-3; 11 bases line up with TRBD2. The CDR3 contains 15 residues. The V segment lost 4 bases and the J segment 1 base; nucleotides outside the gene matches: 1. The germline V gene has CDR1 ENHRY and CDR2 SYGVKD. The CDR3 DNA follows: TGTGCCATCAGTGCGACTAGCGGGGGCACAGATACGCAGTATTTT. Translated, it gives CAISATSGGTDTQYF.

This clonotype was seen only a few times. The chain has TRBV7-9 and TRBJ2-5; D remains ambiguous. The CDR3 extends over 12 amino acids. V shed 3 bases and J shed 5 bases, with 7 bases lying between them. The germline gives CDR1 SEHNR, CDR2 FQNEAQ (reference sequence). The CDR3 loop reads CASSFSSETQYF. The CDR3 bases are TGTGCCAGCAGCTTCTCTTCGGAGACCCAGTACTTC.

The sample holds a few counts of this clonotype. CDR3 nucleotides: TGTGCCAGCAGACGAACGGGGGTCAATGAAAAACTGTTTTTT. It yields the protein CASRRTGVNEKLFF. The chain joins TRBV6-6 to TRBJ1-4, with D maybe TRBD1 (5 bases). From germline, CDR1 is MNHNY and CDR2 SVGAGI (reference sequence). The CDR3 is made up of 14 amino acids. Trimming cost V 6 bases and J 5 bases, with 13 bases left between them.

The chain recombines TRBV11-2 with TRBJ1-1; D gene ambiguous. V gave up 7 bases and J gave up 0 bases, with 21 bases separating them. Per germline, CDR1 SGHAT and CDR2 FQNNGV. The length of the CDR3 is 17 residues. The CDR3 nucleotides are TGTGCCAGCATCCCCACGGGGAGAAGAACAATGAACACTGAAGCTTTCTTT. Translated: CASIPTGRRTMNTEAFF.

This clonotype has just a few counts. The V call is TRBV12-3 or TRBV12-4, the J call TRBJ1-3; D gene ambiguous. This CDR3 spans 14 amino acids. V dropped 4 bases and J dropped 8 bases, with 15 bases sitting between them. In nucleotides, the CDR3 is TGTGCCAGCAGTTCCCCACTGGGGAGTCACACCATATATTTT. Translation: CASSSPLGSHTIYF.

A few counts support this clonotype. V gene TRBV4-3 combines with J gene TRBJ1-2; D is perhaps TRBD1 (5 bases). V was shortened by 4 bases and J by 3 bases, with 12 bases between the two germline ends. The CDR3 is 14 amino acids. CDR1 LGHNA and CDR2 YSLEER come from the germline V gene. CDR3 DNA: TGCGCCAGCAGCCGAGGGACTTTATACTATGGCTACACCTTC. It codes for CASSRGTLYYGYTF.

The CDR3 region is CASSIQLSYEQYF. In nucleotides, the CDR3 is TGTGCCAGTAGTATCCAGCTCTCCTACGAGCAGTACTTC. The chain joins TRBV19 to TRBJ2-7; D remains unclear. CDR3 length: 13 amino acids. The V and J ends lost 3 bases and 0 bases respectively, with 6 bases between them. Looked up from germline, CDR1 is LNHDA and CDR2 is SQIVND (reference sequence).

This clonotype was observed a few times. The V gene is TRBV4-1, the J gene TRBJ2-2; the match to TRBD2 covers 10 bases. In germline, CDR1 is MGHRA, CDR2 YSYEKL. V was clipped by 1 base and J by 8 bases; unmatched bases: 10. The CDR3 is made up of 17 amino acids. CDR3 in DNA: TGCGCCAGCAGCCAAGTTCTAGCGGGAGTTAGATTAGGGGAGCTGTTTTTT. It encodes CASSQVLAGVRLGELFF.

Ten or more counts support this clonotype. This chain connects TRBV27 to TRBJ1-5, with TRBD1 matching over 7 bases. The length of the CDR3 is 15 residues. V gave up 8 bases and J gave up 3 bases; unmatched junction bases: 10. The germline gives CDR1 MNHEY, CDR2 SMNVEV (reference sequence). The CDR3 DNA reads as TGTGCCAGCCGAGGGGGCGGGGCGGTCAATCAGCCCCAGCATTTT. It codes for CASRGGGAVNQPQHF.

This clonotype was counted at least ten times. The chain carries TRBV7-9 and TRBJ1-5; D may be TRBD1 (5 bases). Germline V lookup: CDR1 SEHNR, CDR2 FQNEAQ (reference sequence). CDR3 size: 15 residues. Trimming shortened V by 1 base and J by 7 bases, and 14 bases separated the two germline ends. The CDR3 DNA sequence: TGTGCCAGCAGCTTAGGGGGGACCCACGGACAGCCCCAGCATTTT. It encodes CASSLGGTHGQPQHF.

This clonotype was counted many times. The gene calls are TRBV7-6 and TRBJ2-7; weak D call: TRBD1 (6 bases). This CDR3 is 16 amino acids long. From germline, CDR1 is SGHVS and CDR2 FNYEAQ. Trimming took 2 bases from V and 5 from J, leaving 19 bases between them. The CDR3 nucleotides read TGTGCCAGCAGCTTACAGGACAGTCTCCTCTCAAACGAGCAGTACTTC. Encoded protein: CASSLQDSLLSNEQYF.

V gene TRBV18 combines with J gene TRBJ2-3, with 10 positions matching TRBD2. V gave up 8 bases and J gave up 3 bases; unmatched junction bases: 5. The CDR3 spans 14 residues. Germline CDR1 and CDR2: KGHSH and LQKENI. DNA for the CDR3: TGTGCCAGCAAGGGGGGACTAGCGACAGATACGCAGTATTTT. Translated: CASKGGLATDTQYF.

The chain joins TRBV19 to TRBJ1-4; D not certain. The germline gives CDR1 LNHDA, CDR2 SQIVND (reference sequence). This CDR3 is built from 11 residues. V lost 3 bases, J lost 7 bases, and 3 bases lay in between. The CDR3 region has the DNA TGTGCCAGTAGTATGGGTGAAAAACTGTTTTTT. Translating gives CASSMGEKLFF. The full variable domain, in which reference TRBV19 and TRBJ1-4 provide the parts outside the CDR3, is DGGITQSPKYLFRKEGQNVTLSCEQNLNHDAMYWYRQDPGQGLRLIYYSQIVNDFQKGDIAEGYSVSREKKESFPLTVTSAQKNPTAFYLCASSMGEKLFFGSGTQLSVL.

This clonotype was seen at least ten times. The chain links TRBV7-2 to TRBJ2-7, with a weak D call TRBD2 (6 bases). Looked up from germline, CDR1 is SGHTA and CDR2 is FQGNSA. The germline V and J ends were trimmed by 4 bases and 1 base, with 11 bases remaining between them. The CDR3 consists of 14 residues. The CDR3 DNA reads TGTGCCAGCAGCTACCGACTAGGTTCCTACGAGCAGTACTTC. As protein: CASSYRLGSYEQYF.

The rearrangement joins TRBV12-3 or TRBV12-4 to TRBJ2-5, with D possibly being TRBD1 or TRBD2 (5 bases each). CDR3 length equals 12 residues. V dropped 6 bases and J dropped 0 bases, with 5 bases sitting between them. The CDR3 DNA follows: TGTGCCAGCAGGGGGGACCAAGAGACCCAGTACTTC. It yields the protein CASRGDQETQYF.

This clonotype was seen many times. V usage is TRBV12-5 and J usage is TRBJ2-2; either TRBD1 or TRBD2 may fit D (5 bases each). Between the trimmed V and J ends, which lost 0 bases and 3 bases, there was a span of 11 bases. CDR1 and CDR2 from the germline V gene are LGHNT and FRNRAP. This CDR3 has 16 amino acids. As DNA, the CDR3 is TGTGCTAGTGGTTTGGTTGTGGGACGGGACACCGGGGAGCTGTTTTTT. This encodes CASGLVVGRDTGELFF.

This clonotype has more than one count but fewer than ten. The gene calls are TRBV2 and TRBJ2-7; D call uncertain. This CDR3 has 13 amino acids. The V end lost 7 bases, the J end lost 5 bases, and 15 bases lay between the germline ends. Germline V gene data show CDR1 as SNHLY and CDR2 as FYNNEI. The CDR3 sequence is CASNDQWGDEQYF. CDR3 coding DNA: TGTGCCAGCAACGATCAATGGGGTGACGAGCAGTACTTC.

The chain carries TRBV28 and TRBJ1-2; D is undetermined. CDR3 size: 12 residues. The germline gives CDR1 MDHEN, CDR2 SYDVKM. V lost 3 bases and J 4 bases, leaving 6 bases between the germline ends. The CDR3 region has the DNA TGTGCCAGCAGTTTGAAGGGCTATGGCTACACCTTC. It translates to CASSLKGYGYTF.

In this sample, this clonotype turned up a few times. The rearrangement links TRBV11-2 to TRBJ2-2; D ambiguous. CDR3 length: 13 residues. V was pared by 2 bases and J by 6 bases, with 7 bases between. The germline CDR1 and CDR2 sequences are SGHAT and FQNNGV. CDR3 loop: CASSLTTPGELFF. The CDR3 DNA follows: TGTGCCAGCAGCTTAACTACGCCCGGGGAGCTGTTTTTT.

The rearrangement links TRBV10-3 to TRBJ1-6; D gene ambiguous. V gave up 2 bases and J gave up 8 bases, with 7 bases separating them. CDR1 is ENHRY, CDR2 SYGVKD, per germline. The length of the CDR3 is 13 residues. DNA for the CDR3: TGTGCCATCAGTGAGATTAGCGATTCACCCCTCCACTTT. Translating gives CAISEISDSPLHF.

This clonotype has a count of ten or more. V gene TRBV28 combines with J gene TRBJ2-4; D is undetermined. CDR1 is MDHEN and CDR2 is SYDVKM in the germline V gene. The CDR3 is made up of 15 amino acids. V shed 3 bases and J shed 0 bases, with 9 bases lying between them. The CDR3 sequence: CASSLLGVAKNIQYF. The CDR3 region has the DNA TGTGCCAGCAGTTTGTTAGGAGTAGCCAAAAACATTCAGTACTTC.

In its sample, this clonotype was seen a few times. This sequence joins TRBV20-1 and TRBJ2-5, with D perhaps given as TRBD1 or TRBD2 (5 bases each). Trimming pared 6 bases from V and 4 bases from J, leaving 15 bases between. The CDR3 runs 13 residues. The germline gives CDR1 DFQATT, CDR2 SNEGSKA (reference sequence). The CDR3 bases are TGCAGTGCCCCGTTGGGGGTACTAGAGACCCAGTACTTC. Translation gives CSAPLGVLETQYF.

J is TRBJ2-7 and V is TRBV12-3 or TRBV12-4; 8 nucleotides line up with TRBD1. This CDR3 has 14 residues. V lost 3 bases and J lost 1; bases outside the gene matches: 2. The CDR3 nucleotides are TGTGCCAGCAGTTTGACAGGGGTGTCCTACGAGCAGTACTTC. This translates into CASSLTGVSYEQYF.

The table lists this clonotype with a few counts. The rearrangement links TRBV5-6 to TRBJ2-1; D remains unclear. V lost 0 bases and J lost 6, with 10 bases in between. CDR1 is SGHDT and CDR2 is YYEEEE in the germline V gene. This CDR3 comprises 14 residues. The CDR3 protein is CASSLEGNLNEQFF. Written as DNA, the CDR3 is TGTGCCAGCAGCTTGGAGGGTAATCTCAATGAGCAGTTCTTC.

This clonotype was found many times. The chain combines TRBV12-3 or TRBV12-4 with TRBJ1-1; 7 bases fit TRBD1. V shed 7 bases and J 2 bases; nucleotides not matched to a gene: 7. CDR3 length: 14 residues. The CDR3 sequence: CASTSDRDNTEAFF. The CDR3, as DNA: TGTGCCAGCACCTCTGACAGGGACAACACTGAAGCTTTCTTT.

The chain recombines TRBV11-2 with TRBJ2-7; tentatively, D is TRBD1 (6 bases). Trimming took 5 bases from V and 5 from J, leaving 16 bases between them. CDR1 is SGHAT, CDR2 FQNNGV, per germline. There are 14 residues in the CDR3. The DNA of the CDR3 is TGTGCCAGCAGCCCAGGGGCGCTGACTGACGAGCAGTACTTC. This gives the protein CASSPGALTDEQYF.

This clonotype appeared a few times. The chain is built from TRBV7-9 and TRBJ1-1; 8 bases agree with TRBD1. This CDR3 spans 12 amino acids. V was pared by 6 bases and J by 8 bases, with 5 bases of the junction left unmatched. The germline V gene has CDR1 SEHNR and CDR2 FQNEAQ (reference sequence). The CDR3 region is CASSPWTGEAFF. In nucleotides, the CDR3 is TGTGCCAGCAGTCCATGGACAGGGGAAGCTTTCTTT. Variable domain in full (rest from reference TRBV7-9 and TRBJ1-1): DTGVSQNPRHKITKRGQNVTFRCDPISEHNRLYWYRQTLGQGPEFLTYFQNEAQLEKSRLLSDRFSAERPKGSFSTLEIQRTEQGDSAMYLCASSPWTGEAFFGQGTRLTVV.

CDR3 sequence (DNA): TGTGCCACCAGCAGAGTCAAAGGGGATCAGCCCCAGCATTTT. Translating gives CATSRVKGDQPQHF. V and J are TRBV15 and TRBJ1-5; the D gene is possibly TRBD1 (5 bases). V dropped 1 base and J dropped 5 bases, with 9 bases sitting between them. There are 14 residues in the CDR3. CDR1 and CDR2 from the germline V gene are LNHNV and YYDKDF (reference sequence).

This clonotype appeared a few times. V gene TRBV4-3 combines with J gene TRBJ2-7, with D possibly being TRBD2 (5 bases). The ends were cut back, 0 bases at V and 0 bases at J, with 9 bases in the middle. Looked up from germline, CDR1 is LGHNA and CDR2 is YSLEER. The CDR3 has 15 amino acids. The CDR3 DNA is TGCGCCAGCAGCCAAGACCTAGCTAGCTCCTACGAGCAGTACTTC. It codes for CASSQDLASSYEQYF.

The sample holds many counts of this clonotype. The V call is TRBV7-2, the J call TRBJ2-5; 12 bases map to TRBD2. With 6 bases clipped from V and 2 bases from J, the junction kept 4 bases outside the gene matches. Germline assignment: CDR1 SGHTA and CDR2 FQGNSA. The CDR3 runs 15 residues. Written as DNA, the CDR3 is TGTGCCAGCAGTTCCCTAGCGGGGGGGCAAGAGACCCAGTACTTC. Translating gives CASSSLAGGQETQYF.